These 25 T cell receptor beta chains share one sample of origin, sequenced in a study of post-analysis software for immune sequencing data. cDNA libraries for TCR beta contained unique molecular identifiers. TCRdb analysed the PCR reads with MiXCR anew, one entry per CDR3 protein. Of about 160,000 distinct CDR3 sequences in the sample, under 40% were seen once. Sample: blood, taken after autologous hematopoietic stem cell transplantation. The receptor source for this set is a girl aged 5-17 years with multiple sclerosis.

This clonotype was counted a few times. The CDR3, as DNA: TGTGCCAGCAGTTTAGCCGGGACAGGGGCAGGAGAGCAGTACTTC. Translation gives CASSLAGTGAGEQYF. This rearrangement joins TRBV27 to TRBJ2-7, with 10 nucleotides matching TRBD1. CDR3 length: 15 amino acids. Germline V gene data show CDR1 as MNHEY and CDR2 as SMNVEV (reference sequence). The junction had 8 bases not matched to a gene; V was cut back by 2 bases and J by 7 bases.

The chain has TRBV24-1 and TRBJ2-1, with D maybe TRBD2 (6 bases). CDR1 and CDR2 (germline): KGHDR, SFDVKD. V gave up 4 bases and J gave up 0 bases, with 12 bases separating them. The CDR3 is 16 residues long. CDR3 nucleotide sequence: TGTGCCACCAGTGACTCCGGGAGAGTCTCCTACAATGAGCAGTTCTTC. Protein product: CATSDSGRVSYNEQFF.

The chain links TRBV7-6 to TRBJ2-7; D ambiguous. V shed 2 bases and J shed 2 bases, with 13 bases lying between them. Germline lookup yields CDR1 SGHVS and CDR2 FNYEAQ. The CDR3 is 15 residues long. The chain's CDR3 is CASSLIYSTTYEQYF. The CDR3 DNA sequence: TGTGCCAGCAGCTTAATCTACAGTACAACCTACGAGCAGTACTTC.

The V gene is TRBV6-6, the J gene TRBJ2-3; weak D call: TRBD1 (6 bases). CDR1 and CDR2 (germline): MNHNY, SVGAGI (reference sequence). Deletions cut 6 bases from V and 2 bases from J, with 9 bases between. The CDR3 consists of 13 residues. CDR3 in amino acids: CASSDRNTDTQYF. CDR3 nucleotides: TGTGCCAGCAGCGACAGGAACACAGATACGCAGTATTTT.

This clonotype was recorded a few times. V is TRBV6-1 and J is TRBJ2-7, with D unclear. Germline assignment: CDR1 MNHNS and CDR2 SASEGT. The CDR3 is 15 residues long. Trimming stripped 0 bases from V and 4 bases from J, with 13 bases between. CDR3 amino acids: CASSEAWQVGYEQYF. The CDR3 DNA reads TGTGCCAGCAGTGAAGCGTGGCAGGTAGGGTACGAGCAGTACTTC.

Concerning this clonotype itself: One end of the junction varies from germline; a read error may be responsible. The gene calls are TRBV5-1 and TRBJ2-1; 13 bases map to TRBD2. CDR3 length: 15 residues. The germline gives CDR1 SGHRS, CDR2 YFSETQ. This CDR3 is CVSSLGTSGTNEQFF. In DNA, the CDR3 is TGCGTCAGCAGCTTGGGGACTAGCGGGACCAATGAGCAGTTCTTC.

This clonotype was recorded many times. The rearrangement links TRBV18 to TRBJ2-7; D uncertain. V was cut by 2 bases and J by 0 bases, with 8 bases left in between. This CDR3 has 14 residues. The germline CDR1 and CDR2 sequences are KGHSH and LQKENI. The CDR3 sequence is CASSPAWDSYEQYF. CDR3 nucleotide sequence: TGTGCCAGCTCACCAGCCTGGGACTCCTACGAGCAGTACTTC.

The chain carries TRBV9 and TRBJ2-7, with D possibly being TRBD1 or TRBD2 (5 bases each). The germline V gene has CDR1 SGDLS and CDR2 YYNGEE. The CDR3 extends over 15 amino acids. V was clipped by 3 bases and J by 6 bases, with 19 bases between them. The CDR3 loop reads CASSAHIGTPVEQYF. Written as DNA, the CDR3 is TGTGCCAGCAGCGCCCACATCGGGACCCCCGTCGAGCAGTACTTC.

The chain uses TRBV12-3 or TRBV12-4 and TRBJ2-5, with TRBD1 matching over 7 bases. The J call is uncertain, as TRBJ2-7 better fits the DNA end. The CDR3 contains 14 residues. The CDR3 reads CASRTRQGSHEQYF. CDR3 sequence (DNA): TGTGCCAGCAGGACGAGACAGGGATCCCACGAGCAGTACTTC.

V and J are TRBV12-5 and TRBJ2-2; D may match TRBD1 or TRBD2 (6 bases each). The germline V gene has CDR1 LGHNT and CDR2 FRNRAP. V was clipped by 1 base and J by 11 bases, with 11 bases between them. The CDR3 has 13 amino acids. This CDR3 is CASGLARGGELFF. DNA for the CDR3: TGTGCTAGTGGTTTGGCCAGGGGAGGAGAGCTGTTTTTT.

This chain uses TRBV9 with TRBJ2-6; D remains unclear. V dropped 8 bases and J dropped 4 bases, with 10 bases sitting between them. Germline lookup yields CDR1 SGDLS and CDR2 YYNGEE. This CDR3 spans 13 amino acids. CDR3 sequence (DNA): TGTGCCAGGGAAAGATCCGGGGCCAACGTCCTGACTTTC. Amino acids: CARERSGANVLTF.

Note on this clonotype: This may come from a read error, since a much larger clone is one base off. The chain carries TRBV20-1 and TRBJ2-7; D call uncertain. CDR3 length equals 17 residues. Trimming stripped 1 base from V and 0 bases from J, with 19 bases between. Germline assignment: CDR1 DFQATT and CDR2 SNEGSKA (reference sequence). The CDR3 DNA reads as TGCAGTGCTAGAGGCTCTAAGGGCGCCCTAAGCTCCTACGAGCAGTACTTC. Protein: CSARGSKGALSSYEQYF.

This chain joins TRBV4-3 and TRBJ2-5, with a weak D call TRBD1 (5 bases). The J call may be incorrect, as the DNA end agrees better with TRBJ2-7. There are 13 residues in the CDR3. CDR1 is LGHNA, CDR2 YSLEER, per germline. CDR3 region: CASSLPGNYEQYF. The CDR3 bases are TGCGCCAGCAGCCTTCCAGGGAACTACGAGCAGTACTTC.

As for this clonotype: A much larger clone sits a single nucleotide away, making a read error possible. The rearrangement uses TRBV20-1 and TRBJ2-3, with TRBD2 matching 8 bases. This CDR3 comprises 13 residues. CDR1 and CDR2 from the germline V gene are DFQATT and SNEGSKA (reference sequence). CDR3 nucleotide sequence: TGCGGTGCTCCAAGCGGGAGTGGGGATACGCAGTATTTT. Protein: CGAPSGSGDTQYF.

This clonotype came up a few times. The V and J genes are TRBV20-1 and TRBJ2-1, with TRBD2 as a possible D gene (6 bases). The germline V and J ends were trimmed by 5 bases and 8 bases, with 28 bases remaining between them. The CDR3 has 17 residues. Germline V lookup: CDR1 DFQATT, CDR2 SNEGSKA (reference sequence). DNA for the CDR3: TGCAGTGCTCCAACGCTGGAAAGCCGGGACTCATACGATGAGCAGTTCTTC. Amino acid sequence: CSAPTLESRDSYDEQFF.

This clonotype was recorded a few times. The rearrangement links TRBV3-1 to TRBJ1-2; D unresolved. The V gene lost 0 bases and the J gene lost 4 bases, with 9 bases spanning the gap. There are 14 residues in the CDR3. Germline V gene data show CDR1 as LGHDT and CDR2 as YNNKEL (reference sequence). CDR3 protein: CASSQDGSFYGYTF. CDR3 DNA sequence: TGTGCCAGCAGCCAAGATGGCAGTTTCTATGGCTACACCTTC. Drawing the rest from reference TRBV3-1 and TRBJ1-2, the complete variable domain is DTAVSQTPKYLVTQMGNDKSIKCEQNLGHDTMYWYKQDSKKFLKIMFSYNNKELIINETVPNRFSPKSPDKAHLNLHINSLELGDSAVYFCASSQDGSFYGYTFGSGTRLTVV.

This clonotype was observed many times. This chain connects TRBV29-1 to TRBJ2-7; TRBD2 is a possible D gene (6 bases). The CDR3 is 14 amino acids. The V end was cut by 0 bases, the J end by 2 bases, with 11 bases between. CDR1 and CDR2 (germline): SQVTM, ANQGSEA. CDR3 nucleotide sequence: TGCAGCGTTGAAGAGGCGGGATCGACCTACGAGCAGTACTTC. It is translated as CSVEEAGSTYEQYF.

This clonotype came up many times. This chain joins TRBV14 and TRBJ2-3; tentative D call: TRBD2 (5 bases). V lost 1 base and J 7 bases, leaving 9 bases between the germline ends. The CDR3 consists of 13 residues. From germline, CDR1 is SGHDN and CDR2 FVKESK. CDR3 in amino acids: CASSQGSGNTQYF. The CDR3, as DNA: TGTGCCAGCAGCCAAGGTTCCGGGAATACGCAGTATTTT. Full variable domain (rest looked up from reference TRBV14 and TRBJ2-3): EAGVTQFPSHSVIEKGQTVTLRCDPISGHDNLYWYRRVMGKEIKFLLHFVKESKQDESGMPNNRFLAERTGGTYSTLKVQPAELEDSGVYFCASSQGSGNTQYFGPGTRLTVL.

This clonotype occurred once. A much more abundant neighbour one base away suggests this may be a read error. The missing conserved phenylalanine or tryptophan at the end of this CDR3 makes a read error likely. The chain recombines TRBV7-9 with TRBJ2-7; 7 bases agree with TRBD1. Germline-derived CDR1 and CDR2 are SEHNR and FQNEAQ (reference sequence). Germline trimming cut 2 bases from V and 0 bases from J; bases unmatched to any gene: 1. CDR3 size: 14 residues. CDR3 sequence (DNA): TGTGCCAGCAGCTTACGGGACAGCTCCTACGAGCAGTACTGC. It yields the protein CASSLRDSSYEQYC.

This clonotype was observed a handful of times. CDR3 amino acids: CAISEPGRDPYNEQFF. Here the CDR3 DNA reads TGTGCCATCAGTGAGCCAGGGAGAGACCCCTACAATGAGCAGTTCTTC. The rearrangement joins TRBV10-3 to TRBJ2-1, with D perhaps assigned TRBD1 or TRBD2 (5 bases each). Germline values: CDR1 ENHRY, CDR2 SYGVKD. The CDR3 sequence is 16 residues long. Trimming took off 2 bases at V and 2 bases at J, with 13 bases between the two ends.

Note on this clonotype: Its ends do not fully match the called genes, so a read error is possible. V gene TRBV4-3 combines with J gene TRBJ1-1; unclear D gene. This CDR3 has 15 residues. Per the germline V gene, CDR1 is LGHNA and CDR2 is YSLEER. DNA for the CDR3: TGCGCCAGCAGCCAAGAGCCATTTATGAACGCTGAAGCTTTCTTT. Amino acids: CASSQEPFMNAEAFF.

The V call is TRBV20-1, the J call TRBJ1-2; TRBD1 matches at 10 bases. This CDR3 comprises 14 residues. Losses at the gene ends were 0 bases for V and 8 bases for J; bases not matched to a gene: 6. The V gene's germline CDR1 is DFQATT and CDR2 SNEGSKA (reference sequence). CDR3 residues: CSARDRDRGGGYTF. In DNA, the CDR3 is TGCAGTGCTAGAGATAGGGACAGGGGTGGGGGCTACACCTTC.

The chain recombines TRBV29-1 with TRBJ2-2; tentative D call: TRBD2 (5 bases). V was clipped by 6 bases and J by 4 bases, with 9 bases between them. Germline loops: CDR1 SQVTM, CDR2 ANQGSEA. There are 12 residues in the CDR3. The chain's CDR3 is CSVVRATGELFF. CDR3 coding DNA: TGCAGCGTAGTGCGGGCCACCGGGGAGCTGTTTTTT.

This clonotype appeared a few times. One junction end disagrees with the germline gene, perhaps due to a read error. This chain joins TRBV7-7 and TRBJ2-1; D is uncertain. This CDR3 is built from 15 residues. CDR1 and CDR2 from the germline V gene are SSHAT and FNYEAQ (reference sequence). This chain's CDR3 is CASSFVEDQQNEQFF. DNA for the CDR3: TGTGCTAGCAGCTTTGTAGAAGACCAGCAAAATGAGCAGTTCTTC. Based on the CDR3 plus reference TRBV7-7 and TRBJ2-1, the full variable domain is GAGVSQSPRYKVTKRGQDVTLRCDPISSHATLYWYQQALGQGPEFLTYFNYEAQPDKSGLPSDRFSAERPEGSISTLTIQRTEQRDSAMYRCASSFVEDQQNEQFFGPGTRLTVL.

The V gene is TRBV12-3 or TRBV12-4, the J gene TRBJ1-4; 7 nucleotides align to TRBD1. This CDR3 comprises 12 residues. V lost 6 bases, J lost 10 bases, and 5 bases stayed unmatched. Here the CDR3 DNA reads TGTGCCAGCAGCGACAGGGAGGGAAAACTGTTTTTT. The encoded protein is CASSDREGKLFF.